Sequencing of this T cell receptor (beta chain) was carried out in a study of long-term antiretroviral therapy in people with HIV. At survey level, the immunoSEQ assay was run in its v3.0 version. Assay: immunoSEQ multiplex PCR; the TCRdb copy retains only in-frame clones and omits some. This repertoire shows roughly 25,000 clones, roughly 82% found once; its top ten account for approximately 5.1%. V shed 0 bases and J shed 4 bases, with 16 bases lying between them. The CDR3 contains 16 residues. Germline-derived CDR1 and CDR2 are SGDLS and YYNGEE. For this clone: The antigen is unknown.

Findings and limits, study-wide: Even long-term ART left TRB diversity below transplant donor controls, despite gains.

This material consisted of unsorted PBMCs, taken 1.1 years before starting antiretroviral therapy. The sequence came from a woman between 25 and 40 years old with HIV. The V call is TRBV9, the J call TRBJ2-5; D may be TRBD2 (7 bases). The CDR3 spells CASSVGVGGAGETQYF. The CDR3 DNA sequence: TGTGCCAGCAGCGTAGGGGTAGGGGGGGCTGGAGAGACCCAGTACTTC.